This paragraph covers one T cell receptor (beta chain) sequence. It lacks a known antigen. Relative to the germline gene, one junction end is altered; a read error may explain this. This sample was taken from a study of preoperative IRX-2 immunotherapy in early breast cancer (dated by TCRdb to the late 2010s). The treatment or condition label on this specimen signifies: preoperative locoregional IRX-2 cytokine immunotherapy. The samples were obtained from a phase Ib study that tested preoperative, locoregional IRX-2 cytokine immunotherapy designed to prime immune responses. Before surgery, IRX-2 was given to the donors, who were patients with early-stage breast cancer. Spanning cysteine to phenylalanine, the CDR3 consists of 14 amino acids. CDR3 DNA only is kept here, 42 bases in frame from base 1. According to the germline V gene, CDR1 reads SNHLY and CDR2 reads FYNNEI. The library was prepared using the immunoSEQ multiplex PCR assay. TCRdb limited this immuneACCESS table to in-frame rearrangements with V and J called. A share of clones is missing; checked studies link under half to unresolved V genes, and the rest is unexplained. This sample is represented by 20,000 to 25,000 clones; approximately 95% of them were singletons. The leading ten clones occupy 15% to 20% of the sample.

This receptor was obtained from a human donor with breast cancer. Sequences were derived from tumor tissue, sampled after IRX-2 immunotherapy. The V and J segments used are TRBV2 and TRBJ1-2; a confident D gene designation cannot be given. The CDR3 reads CASSQARTDYGYTF. The DNA reads as follows: TGTGCCAGCAGTCAAGCTAGGACGGACTATGGCTACACCTTC.